The clone carrying this T cell receptor (beta chain) came up a few times. This CDR3 comprises 15 residues. V was shortened by 0 bases and J by 5 bases, with 11 bases between the two germline ends. Germline V gene data show CDR1 as ENHRY and CDR2 as SYGVKD. This record comes from a study of Graves' ophthalmopathy and Graves' hyperthyroidism. PBMCs were obtained from about 9.5 ml of fresh peripheral blood. Beta-chain TCR CDR3 regions were amplified from RNA transcripts. First-round RT-PCR used HTBI primers; second-round multiplex PCR followed. MiXCR, applied by TCRdb to the multiplex PCR reads, yields one record per CDR3 protein. The sample contains roughly 400,000 distinct CDR3 sequences, 18% of which appear only once.

Input material: peripheral blood. V and J are TRBV10-3 and TRBJ2-1, with D unresolved. The TCR was taken from a woman aged 18 to 35 with Graves' ophthalmopathy. CDR3 loop: CAISESLALNNEQFF. In nucleotides, the CDR3 is TGTGCCATCAGTGAGTCGTTAGCCCTAAACAATGAGCAGTTCTTC.